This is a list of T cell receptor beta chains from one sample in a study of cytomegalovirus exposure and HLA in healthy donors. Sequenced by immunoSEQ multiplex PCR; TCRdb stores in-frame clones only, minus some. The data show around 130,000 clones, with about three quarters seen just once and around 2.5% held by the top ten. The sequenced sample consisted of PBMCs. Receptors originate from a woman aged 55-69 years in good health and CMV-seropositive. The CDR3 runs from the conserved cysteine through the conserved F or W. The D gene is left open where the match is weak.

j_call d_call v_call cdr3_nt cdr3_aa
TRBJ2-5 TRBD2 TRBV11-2 TGTGCCAGCAACCGGGGGGGGGCAGAGACCCAGTACTTC CASNRGGAETQYF
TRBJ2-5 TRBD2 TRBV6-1 TGTGCCAGCACCGAGACTAGCCCTAGGGAGACCCAGTACTTC CASTETSPRETQYF
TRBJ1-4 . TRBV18 TGTGCCAGCTCACCAGGGACTATACTTGGTAATGAAAAACTGTTTTTT CASSPGTILGNEKLFF
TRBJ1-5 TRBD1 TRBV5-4 TGTGCCAGCAGCCCGGGGACAGGGAGGGATCAGCCCCAGCATTTT CASSPGTGRDQPQHF
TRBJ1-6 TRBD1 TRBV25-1 TGTGCCAGCAGTGGTAGACAGGGGAGATCATATAATTCACCCCTCCACTTT CASSGRQGRSYNSPLHF
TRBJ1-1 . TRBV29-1 TGCAGCGTTATTACACAGGGATTGGGTGAAGCTTTCTTT CSVITQGLGEAFF
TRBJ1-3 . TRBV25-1 TGTGCCAGCAGTGAAGTATCTGGAAACACCATATATTTT CASSEVSGNTIYF
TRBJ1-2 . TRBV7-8 TGTGCCAGCAGCTTAGGGCGGGGGGCTCTTTATGGCTACACCTTC CASSLGRGALYGYTF
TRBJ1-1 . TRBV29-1 TGCAGCGTTGAAGATCGGGAGGAAGAAGCTTTCTTT CSVEDREEEAFF
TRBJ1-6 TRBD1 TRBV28 TGTGCCAGCAGTTTATATCGGACAGGGAATTCACCCCTCCACTTT CASSLYRTGNSPLHF